This paragraph covers one TCR beta chain sequence. As yet, its antigen is unknown. Donors, healthy HIV-negative adults, lacked recent acute infections or vaccinations. These data come from a study of shared clonotypes between healthy human individuals. Study-wide context: Per-donor plates numbered three CD4 naive, three CD4 memory, two CD8 naive and one CD8 memory. General observations from the study: Limitation of the genetic and exposure-history diversity represented came from the few donors. In four donors, around 5.5% of naive CD4 clonotypes appeared in common.

V gave up 0 bases and J gave up 3 bases; unmatched junction bases: 10. Looked up from germline, CDR1 is WNHNN and CDR2 is SYGVQD (reference sequence). This CDR3 has 19 amino acids. TCRdb's copy holds only in-frame clones and misses some; the assay was immunoSEQ multiplex PCR. In the table there are over a million clones, around 97% of which are singletons. This receptor was obtained from a man younger than 45 in good health. V and J are TRBV10-1 and TRBJ2-2; 10 nucleotides agree with TRBD1. Sequenced input: naive CD4+ T cells sorted from blood. The subset: CD45RA+ positively selected. Written as DNA, the CDR3 is TGCGCCAGCAGTGAGTCAGGGACAGGGGTACGGACCCACACCGGGGAGCTGTTTTTT. Its translation: CASSESGTGVRTHTGELFF.